This T cell receptor (beta chain) was documented in a study of cytomegalovirus exposure and HLA in healthy donors. TCRdb's table, derived via immunoSEQ multiplex PCR, lists solely in-frame clones and lacks some. Among around 170,000 clones, approximately 90% were seen once, and the ten largest hold around 3%. About this clone: Other DNA sequences from this sample encode an identical CDR3 as well.

Material: PBMCs. This sequence originates from a man between 18 and 29 years old in good health and CMV-seronegative.

The CDR3 here is CASSRGTEYGYTF. CDR3 in DNA: TGTGCCAGCAGTAGGGGGACAGAGTATGGCTACACCTTC. The rearrangement links TRBV6-1 to TRBJ1-2, with TRBD1 matching over 7 bases. The CDR3 loop spans 13 amino acids. Per the germline V gene, CDR1 is MNHNS and CDR2 is SASEGT. V lost 5 bases and J lost 5; bases outside the gene matches: 5.